Listed here are 11 T cell receptor beta chains from one sample, sequenced in a study of human T cells and chemical hapten exposure. In TCRdb, the RACE reads were re-called with MiXCR into one record per CDR3 protein. The table lists fewer than 300,000 distinct CDR3 sequences, more than 6.5% of them singletons. Specified time point: pre-sensitization, week 0. Noted treatment: therapeutic diphenylcyclopropenone sensitization with weekly scalp DPC. The sequencing here drew on whole blood, taken in connection with sensitization to the hapten diphenylcyclopropenone (DPC). The receptors shown here come from a woman aged 35 to 49 with alopecia areata. Some clones in this sample may be carry-over from other donors' samples.

This clonotype turned up a few times. V and J are TRBV12-3 or TRBV12-4 and TRBJ2-2, with 11 positions matching TRBD2. This CDR3 comprises 15 residues. J was trimmed by 6 bases and V by 6 bases; bases with no gene match: 6. CDR3 nucleotide sequence: TGTGCCAGCAGACCGCGACTAGCGGGACCCGGGGAGCTGTTTTTT. It codes for CASRPRLAGPGELFF.

The chain is built from TRBV11-1 and TRBJ2-7; the D gene is possibly TRBD1 (6 bases). From germline, CDR1 is SGHAT and CDR2 FQDESV (reference sequence). The length of the CDR3 is 14 residues. Between the trimmed V and J ends, which lost 1 base and 6 bases, there was a span of 13 bases. CDR3 coding DNA: TGTGCCAGCAGCTTAGATTATGGGGGCGGCGAGCAGTACTTC. Its translation is CASSLDYGGGEQYF.

There are a few counts of this clonotype. The rearrangement joins TRBV11-3 to TRBJ2-7; weak D call: TRBD2 (6 bases). V was cut by 5 bases and J by 2 bases, with 16 bases left in between. Germline CDR1 reads SGHNT; CDR2 reads YENEEA. CDR3 size: 15 residues. The CDR3 nucleotides read TGTGCCAGCAGCCCCACAGCGGGTTCAGCCTACGAGCAGTACTTC. Its protein is CASSPTAGSAYEQYF.

This chain connects TRBV20-1 to TRBJ2-1; D may be TRBD2 (6 bases). This CDR3 spans 12 amino acids. Germline lookup yields CDR1 DFQATT and CDR2 SNEGSKA (reference sequence). V lost 7 bases and J 8 bases, leaving 15 bases between the germline ends. In nucleotides, the CDR3 is TGCAGTGTTCGGAGGGAGGTACATGAGCAGTTCTTC. Translation: CSVRREVHEQFF.

The V gene is TRBV28, the J gene TRBJ2-2; D ambiguous. The CDR3 spans 14 residues. CDR1 and CDR2 from the germline V gene are MDHEN and SYDVKM. Trimming pared 6 bases from V and 1 base from J, leaving 9 bases between. The CDR3: CASRFGQNTGELFF. The CDR3 DNA sequence: TGTGCCAGCAGATTTGGGCAGAACACCGGGGAGCTGTTTTTT.

Ten or more counts support this clonotype. V is TRBV6-5 and J is TRBJ1-1, with D hard to call. V lost 4 bases and J lost 1, with 10 bases in between. Germline V gene data show CDR1 as MNHEY and CDR2 as SVGAGI. The CDR3 covers 14 residues. CDR3 amino acids: CASSSRTGNTEAFF. For the CDR3, the DNA is TGTGCCAGCAGTTCCCGGACTGGGAACACTGAAGCTTTCTTT.

A remark on this clonotype: A much larger clone differs from this one at a single base, so this may be a read error. The CDR3 loop reads CASSLSSGFNQPQHF. The CDR3 nucleotides read TGTGCCAGCAGCTTAAGTAGTGGCTTCAATCAGCCCCAGCATTTT. The rearrangement links TRBV7-6 to TRBJ1-5; D unclear. Germline V gene sequence: CDR1 SGHVS, CDR2 FNYEAQ. V was cut by 2 bases and J by 3 bases, with 11 bases left in between. The CDR3 has 15 amino acids.

In this sample, this clonotype turned up a few times. This chain connects TRBV29-1 to TRBJ2-7; possibly TRBD1 or TRBD2 for D (5 bases each). The CDR3 totals 12 residues. Germline lookup yields CDR1 SQVTM and CDR2 ANQGSEA. V gave up 7 bases and J gave up 2 bases, with 12 bases separating them. The CDR3 is CSARDEPYEQYF. CDR3 DNA sequence: TGCAGCGCCCGGGACGAGCCCTACGAGCAGTACTTC.

The CDR3 is CASSPQSGSSYNEQFF. The CDR3 nucleotides read TGTGCCAGCAGCCCCCAGAGCGGGAGCTCCTACAATGAGCAGTTCTTC. The chain is built from TRBV5-4 and TRBJ2-1, with TRBD2 matching 8 bases. Germline V gene lookup returns CDR1 SGHNT and CDR2 YYREEE (reference sequence). V shed 4 bases, J shed 0 bases, and the junction held 6 bases outside the gene matches. The CDR3 runs to 16 residues.

This clonotype was seen more than once but under ten times. V gene TRBV12-3 or TRBV12-4 combines with J gene TRBJ2-4, with D unclear. The V end lost 5 bases, the J end lost 2 bases, and 16 bases lay between the germline ends. The CDR3 sequence is 16 residues long. This CDR3 reads CASSPTPQDTKNIQYF. The DNA for the CDR3 is TGTGCCAGCAGTCCCACGCCTCAGGATACCAAAAACATTCAGTACTTC.

The rearrangement links TRBV6-2 or TRBV6-3 to TRBJ2-7; tentatively, D is TRBD1 (6 bases). Trimming took 5 bases from V and 2 from J, leaving 16 bases between them. CDR3 length: 15 amino acids. Germline CDR1 reads MNHEY; CDR2 reads SVGEGT. The CDR3 coding sequence is TGTGCCAGCAGTCCTGCAGGGGTCCTCGCCTACGAGCAGTACTTC. Amino acid sequence: CASSPAGVLAYEQYF.